The 30 T cell receptor beta chains reported below all come from one sample, sequenced in a study of cytomegalovirus exposure and HLA in healthy donors. Researchers ran the PCR with 60 Vbeta and 13 Jbeta primers. Clones were sequenced by immunoSEQ multiplex PCR, and TCRdb holds only the in-frame ones, with some missing. The table includes 85,000 to 120,000 clones, around 75% detected once. The specimen sequenced was PBMCs. Receptor source: a man aged 40-55 years in good health and CMV-seronegative.

The chain couples TRBV29-1 to TRBJ1-1; a possible D gene is TRBD1 (6 bases). V was cut by 1 base and J by 3 bases, with 9 bases left in between. CDR1 is SQVTM, CDR2 ANQGSEA, per germline. The CDR3 runs to 13 residues. The CDR3 region is CSVEGHRDTEAFF. The CDR3 nucleotides read TGCAGCGTTGAAGGCCACAGGGACACTGAAGCTTTCTTT.

The chain carries TRBV7-6 and TRBJ1-3, with TRBD1 matching 9 bases. The CDR3 extends over 16 amino acids. From germline, CDR1 is SGHVS and CDR2 FNYEAQ. Losses at the gene ends were 5 bases for V and 1 base for J; bases not matched to a gene: 6. The CDR3 coding sequence is TGTGCCAGCAGCCCAGGACAGGGGCGATCTGGAAACACCATATATTTT. It encodes CASSPGQGRSGNTIYF.

This chain's CDR3 is CASSQKQGTGELFF. The CDR3 DNA reads TGCGCCAGCAGCCAAAAACAGGGGACCGGGGAGCTGTTTTTT. This chain links TRBV4-1 with TRBJ2-2; 7 bases are a match to TRBD1. Germline trimming cut 2 bases from V and 5 bases from J; bases unmatched to any gene: 2. CDR3 length: 14 residues. CDR1 and CDR2 (germline): MGHRA, YSYEKL.

The rearrangement links TRBV7-3 to TRBJ2-1; weak D call: TRBD1 (6 bases). This CDR3 is 17 amino acids long. Trimming took off 0 bases at V and 1 base at J, with 13 bases between the two ends. CDR1 and CDR2 (germline): SGHTA, FQGTGA. CDR3 loop: CASSLTFSRGSYNEQFF. CDR3 nucleotides: TGTGCCAGCAGCTTAACATTCAGTAGGGGGTCCTACAATGAGCAGTTCTTC. Full variable domain (rest looked up from reference TRBV7-3 and TRBJ2-1): GAGVSQTPSNKVTEKGKYVELRCDPISGHTALYWYRQSLGQGPEFLIYFQGTGAADDSGLPNDRFFAVRPEGSVSTLKIQRTERGDSAVYLCASSLTFSRGSYNEQFFGPGTRLTVL.

The J gene is TRBJ2-3, the V gene TRBV5-1; 10 bases map to TRBD2. Looked up from germline, CDR1 is SGHRS and CDR2 is YFSETQ. V was pared by 2 bases and J by 6 bases, with 9 bases of the junction left unmatched. There are 16 residues in the CDR3. CDR3 DNA sequence: TGCGCCAGCAGCTTTGCACTAGCGGGGCCGGAGGATACGCAGTATTTT. Protein product: CASSFALAGPEDTQYF.

This clone was seen more than once but under ten times. The chain is built from TRBV5-6 and TRBJ2-2, with D possibly being TRBD1 (6 bases). The CDR3 totals 16 residues. V was pared by 0 bases and J by 6 bases, with 15 bases between. Germline CDR1 is SGHDT and CDR2 is YYEEEE. The CDR3 bases are TGTGCCAGCAGCTTGGGTGGTACAGGGTCTCCCGGGGAGCTGTTTTTT. This gives the protein CASSLGGTGSPGELFF.

This chain connects TRBV13 to TRBJ1-5, with a tentative D call TRBD1 (6 bases). Germline V gives CDR1 PRHDT, CDR2 FYEKMQ (reference sequence). The V end was cut by 4 bases, the J end by 7 bases, with 11 bases between. The CDR3 consists of 13 residues. This CDR3 reads CASSSRGDQPQHF. The CDR3 nucleotides are TGTGCCAGCAGCTCCAGGGGTGACCAGCCCCAGCATTTT.

The J gene is TRBJ2-7, the V gene TRBV11-2, with 8 positions matching TRBD2. V lost 5 bases and J lost 3; bases outside the gene matches: 9. CDR1 is SGHAT and CDR2 is FQNNGV in the germline V gene. This CDR3 has 15 amino acids. CDR3 coding DNA: TGTGCCAGCAGCCCTCGGGGGGGGGCAGTCTACGAGCAGTACTTC. This sequence encodes CASSPRGGAVYEQYF.

This clone was detected only a few times. V is TRBV7-2 and J is TRBJ2-7; D is unclear. Trimming pared 5 bases from V and 2 bases from J, leaving 13 bases between. Germline assignment: CDR1 SGHTA and CDR2 FQGNSA. There are 14 residues in the CDR3. In nucleotides, the CDR3 is TGTGCCAGCAGCAAATACAGCCTAACCTACGAGCAGTACTTC. Translated: CASSKYSLTYEQYF. Variable domain in full (rest from reference TRBV7-2 and TRBJ2-7): GAGVSQSPSNKVTEKGKDVELRCDPISGHTALYWYRQSLGQGLEFLIYFQGNSAPDKSGLPSDRFSAERTGGSVSTLTIQRTQQEDSAVYLCASSKYSLTYEQYFGPGTRLTVT.

The chain recombines TRBV9 with TRBJ2-2; 8 nucleotides agree with TRBD2. With V trimmed by 4 bases and J by 2 bases, 7 bases remained unmatched. Germline V lookup: CDR1 SGDLS, CDR2 YYNGEE. This CDR3 is 16 amino acids long. Here the CDR3 reads CASSLSGGGNTGELFF. CDR3 DNA: TGTGCCAGCAGCCTCTCCGGGGGGGGAAACACCGGGGAGCTGTTTTTT. The variable domain in full, with the rest retrieved from reference TRBV9 and TRBJ2-2, is DSGVTQTPKHLITATGQRVTLRCSPRSGDLSVYWYQQSLDQGLQFLIQYYNGEERAKGNILERFSAQQFPDLHSELNLSSLELGDSALYFCASSLSGGGNTGELFFGEGSRLTVL.

The chain joins TRBV9 to TRBJ2-5; the match to TRBD2 covers 10 bases. V lost 0 bases, J lost 5 bases, and 7 bases stayed unmatched. The CDR3 is 16 residues long. Germline CDR1 reads SGDLS; CDR2 reads YYNGEE. CDR3 in DNA: TGTGCCAGCAGCGTAGGTCCTAGCGGGGGATGGGAGACCCAGTACTTC. Protein sequence: CASSVGPSGGWETQYF.

The chain carries TRBV15 and TRBJ2-3; possible D gene TRBD2, 5 bases. V lost 1 base and J 6 bases, leaving 11 bases between the germline ends. CDR3 size: 14 residues. In germline, CDR1 is LNHNV, CDR2 YYDKDF (reference sequence). The CDR3, as DNA: TGTGCCACCAGCAGAGGGGGTAGCGCGGATACGCAGTATTTT. This encodes CATSRGGSADTQYF.

To note about this clone: The junction departs from the called germline gene at one end, perhaps through a read error. In the same sample, other DNA sequences code for this CDR3. The chain combines TRBV2 with TRBJ2-1; TRBD2 is a possible D gene (5 bases). The germline CDR1 and CDR2 sequences are SNHLY and FYNNEI. The CDR3 has 14 residues. The CDR3 coding sequence is TGCGCCAGCGGCCGGGGATCAGCCTACAATGAGCAGTTCTTC. This translates into CASGRGSAYNEQFF.

Worth noting for this clone: Other nucleotide sequences in the sample specify the same CDR3. The chain has TRBV5-1 and TRBJ1-6, with TRBD1 matching over 9 bases. Per germline, CDR1 SGHRS and CDR2 YFSETQ. This CDR3 spans 15 amino acids. V dropped 1 base and J dropped 5; count of bases not matched to a gene: 1. The CDR3 is CASSLRTGDNSPLHF. The CDR3 bases are TGCGCCAGCAGCTTGAGGACAGGGGATAATTCACCCCTCCACTTT.

The V gene is TRBV25-1, the J gene TRBJ2-3, with 10 bases matching TRBD1. This CDR3 is 16 amino acids long. Germline V CDR1 and CDR2: MGHDK, SYGVNS. After removal of 6 bases from V and 0 bases from J, the junction contained 6 bases not matched to a gene. The CDR3 DNA reads as TGTGCCAGCAGCTTACGACAGGGGGCTAGCACAGATACGCAGTATTTT. This sequence encodes CASSLRQGASTDTQYF.

The rearrangement links TRBV5-8 to TRBJ2-3; D perhaps matches TRBD2 (6 bases). The CDR3 sequence is 15 residues long. Trimming stripped 4 bases from V and 2 bases from J, with 14 bases between. The germline gives CDR1 SGHTS, CDR2 YDEGEE. As DNA, the CDR3 is TGTGCCAGCAGCACCTACGGGGGAGTCACAGATACGCAGTATTTT. Amino acid sequence: CASSTYGGVTDTQYF.

The genes are TRBV28 and TRBJ1-2; 8 positions agree with TRBD1. CDR3 size: 14 residues. V dropped 6 bases and J dropped 2; count of bases not matched to a gene: 5. CDR1 and CDR2 (germline): MDHEN, SYDVKM. The CDR3 bases are TGTGCCAGCAGAACCGGGACAGGCAACTATGGCTACACCTTC. Translated, it gives CASRTGTGNYGYTF.

The gene calls are TRBV2 and TRBJ1-6; 11 nucleotides match TRBD1. The CDR3 is 14 residues long. Germline assignment: CDR1 SNHLY and CDR2 FYNNEI. After removal of 10 bases from V and 6 bases from J, the junction contained 5 bases not matched to a gene. CDR3 bases: TGTGCCATGATTGGACAGGGGGCTAATTCACCCCTCCACTTT. This translates into CAMIGQGANSPLHF.

This rearrangement joins TRBV19 to TRBJ2-6; TRBD1 matches 7 bases. The CDR3 is made up of 16 amino acids. CDR1 and CDR2 from the germline V gene are LNHDA and SQIVND (reference sequence). Unmatched junction bases numbered 5, after V lost 4 bases and J lost 2 bases. The CDR3 is CASSKLTGTGANVLTF. CDR3 DNA sequence: TGTGCCAGTAGTAAACTGACAGGGACTGGGGCCAACGTCCTGACTTTC.

The chain carries TRBV19 and TRBJ2-1, with a possible D match to TRBD2 (5 bases). V shed 3 bases and J shed 1 base, with 16 bases lying between them. The CDR3 sequence is 17 residues long. The germline CDR1 and CDR2 sequences are LNHDA and SQIVND (reference sequence). The CDR3 DNA sequence: TGTGCCAGTAGTATGCCCGGAGGTCTAGGATCCTACAATGAGCAGTTCTTC. Translated, it gives CASSMPGGLGSYNEQFF.

The J gene is TRBJ1-1, the V gene TRBV6-5; 11 bases fit TRBD1. V lost 5 bases and J lost 5; bases outside the gene matches: 7. Germline values: CDR1 MNHEY, CDR2 SVGAGI. CDR3 size: 15 residues. This chain's CDR3 is CASSRRTGGLTEAFF. In nucleotides, the CDR3 is TGTGCCAGCAGTAGGAGGACAGGGGGCTTAACTGAAGCTTTCTTT.

This clone was recorded once. This chain connects TRBV9 to TRBJ2-2; 11 nucleotides match TRBD2. V was clipped by 4 bases and J by 4 bases; unmatched bases: 9. This CDR3 is built from 17 residues. Germline V gene data show CDR1 as SGDLS and CDR2 as YYNGEE. CDR3 amino acids: CASSFIAGGLGTGELFF. As DNA, the CDR3 is TGTGCCAGCAGCTTTATAGCGGGGGGGCTTGGCACCGGGGAGCTGTTTTTT.

A remark on this clone: The same CDR3 can be traced to other DNA sequences in this sample. The CDR3 spells CASSLGGQETQYF. The CDR3 DNA sequence: TGCGCCAGCAGCCTAGGGGGCCAAGAGACCCAGTACTTC. The genes are TRBV5-1 and TRBJ2-5; tentative D call: TRBD1 (6 bases). CDR1 and CDR2 (germline): SGHRS, YFSETQ. The CDR3 consists of 13 residues. The V end was cut by 4 bases, the J end by 1 base, with 8 bases between.

This clone occurred a few times. This sequence joins TRBV6-1 and TRBJ2-3, with D tentatively TRBD1 (7 bases). This CDR3 contains 15 residues. Trimming cost V 7 bases and J 4 bases, with 18 bases left between them. The germline gives CDR1 MNHNS, CDR2 SASEGT. Here the CDR3 DNA reads TGTGCCAGCACTCGAGGGGGCAGCGGGTCAGATACGCAGTATTTT. This gives the protein CASTRGGSGSDTQYF.

CDR3 DNA sequence: TGCGCCAGCAGCCAGCGGACAGGGCAAGAGACCCAGTACTTC. It yields the protein CASSQRTGQETQYF. V usage is TRBV4-1 and J usage is TRBJ2-5, with TRBD1 identical over 8 bases. V shed 3 bases, J shed 2 bases, and the junction held 2 bases outside the gene matches. Germline assignment: CDR1 MGHRA and CDR2 YSYEKL. This CDR3 has 14 amino acids.

The V gene is TRBV7-9, the J gene TRBJ2-5; 12 positions agree with TRBD2. Germline V gene lookup returns CDR1 SEHNR and CDR2 FQNEAQ (reference sequence). The length of the CDR3 is 16 residues. V lost 0 bases and J lost 7; bases outside the gene matches: 6. As DNA, the CDR3 is TGTGCCAGCAGCTTAGCGGCTAGCGGGGGGGCCGGGACCCAGTACTTC. It specifies CASSLAASGGAGTQYF.

V is TRBV10-3 and J is TRBJ2-7; the D gene is possibly TRBD2 (7 bases). Germline CDR1 reads ENHRY; CDR2 reads SYGVKD. This CDR3 has 13 amino acids. Trimming took off 6 bases at V and 3 bases at J, with 12 bases between the two ends. The CDR3 DNA is TGTGCCATCAGCCCAGGGGACTACTACGAGCAGTACTTC. It codes for CAISPGDYYEQYF.

V and J are TRBV5-1 and TRBJ2-3, with 10 bases fitting TRBD2. The CDR3 sequence is 18 residues long. V shed 5 bases and J 2 bases; nucleotides not matched to a gene: 14. Per germline, CDR1 SGHRS and CDR2 YFSETQ. The CDR3, as DNA: TGCGCCAGCAGTCTAACTGCTTCGACTAGCGGGCTCACAGATACGCAGTATTTT. It codes for CASSLTASTSGLTDTQYF.

The chain employs TRBV4-1 and TRBJ1-4, with a tentative D call TRBD1 (5 bases). In germline, CDR1 is MGHRA, CDR2 YSYEKL. CDR3 length: 15 residues. V was shortened by 1 base and J by 4 bases, with 10 bases between the two germline ends. Here the CDR3 reads CASSQAGGVNEKLFF. The DNA of the CDR3 is TGCGCCAGCAGCCAAGCCGGGGGAGTTAATGAAAAACTGTTTTTT.

The gene calls are TRBV29-1 and TRBJ1-3; the D is unclear. The germline gives CDR1 SQVTM, CDR2 ANQGSEA. V was cut by 7 bases and J by 0 bases, with 10 bases left in between. The CDR3 runs 13 residues. CDR3 DNA sequence: TGCAGCGCCGCGTACAGCTCTGGAAACACCATATATTTT. As protein: CSAAYSSGNTIYF.